This entry lists 3 T cell receptor beta chains sequenced from one sample in a study of identical twins. MiXCR, applied by TCRdb to the 5' RACE reads, yields one record per CDR3 protein. The sample yields hundreds of thousands of distinct CDR3 sequences, 6.1% seen once. The sequencing input was naive T cells sorted from blood. The receptor set was obtained from a man between 18 and 29 years old in good health.

This clonotype showed up many times. The V and J genes are TRBV6-5 and TRBJ1-3; D possibly corresponds to TRBD1 (5 bases). Germline V gene sequence: CDR1 MNHEY, CDR2 SVGAGI. The V end was cut by 0 bases, the J end by 4 bases, with 7 bases between. CDR3 length: 14 amino acids. CDR3 amino acids: CASSYSKGGNTIYF. The DNA for the CDR3 is TGTGCCAGCAGTTACTCGAAGGGGGGAAACACCATATATTTT.

This clonotype was found many times. The chain recombines TRBV5-1 with TRBJ1-3; D is unclear. The germline CDR1 and CDR2 sequences are SGHRS and YFSETQ. The CDR3 totals 15 residues. V lost 3 bases to trimming and J lost 0 bases, with 10 bases between them. CDR3 sequence: CASSSDFPSGNTIYF. The CDR3 coding sequence is TGCGCCAGCAGCTCGGACTTCCCCTCTGGAAACACCATATATTTT.

This clonotype was recorded many times. This sequence joins TRBV5-1 and TRBJ1-4; D is ambiguous. CDR1 is SGHRS and CDR2 is YFSETQ in the germline V gene. Between the trimmed V and J ends, which lost 3 bases and 8 bases, there was a span of 20 bases. This CDR3 has 16 residues. The CDR3 reads CASSSYLSGLREKLFF. In DNA form, the CDR3 reads TGCGCCAGCAGCTCGTACTTAAGCGGTCTGAGGGAAAAACTGTTTTTT.